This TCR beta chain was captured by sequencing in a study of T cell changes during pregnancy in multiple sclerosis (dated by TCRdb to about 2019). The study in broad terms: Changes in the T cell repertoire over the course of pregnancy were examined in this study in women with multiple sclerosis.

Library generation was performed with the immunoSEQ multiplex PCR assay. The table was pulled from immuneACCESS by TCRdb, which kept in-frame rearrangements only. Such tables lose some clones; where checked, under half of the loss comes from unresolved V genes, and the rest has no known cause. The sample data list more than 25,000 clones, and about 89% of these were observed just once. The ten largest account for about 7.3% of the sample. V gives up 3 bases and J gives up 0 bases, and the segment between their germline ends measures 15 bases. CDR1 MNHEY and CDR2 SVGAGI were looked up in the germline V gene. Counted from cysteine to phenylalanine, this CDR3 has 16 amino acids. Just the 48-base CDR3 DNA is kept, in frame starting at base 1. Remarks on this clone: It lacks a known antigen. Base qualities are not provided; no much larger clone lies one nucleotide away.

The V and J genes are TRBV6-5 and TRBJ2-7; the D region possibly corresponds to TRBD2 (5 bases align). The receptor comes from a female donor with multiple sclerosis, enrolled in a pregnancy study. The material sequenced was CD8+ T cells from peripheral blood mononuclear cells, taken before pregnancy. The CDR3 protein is CASSYFGDTSSYEQYF. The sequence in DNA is TGTGCCAGCAGTTATTTCGGGGATACGAGCTCCTACGAGCAGTACTTC.